A single TCR beta chain is shown here with its context. As handled by the study authors: By means of reference gene primer amplification, nucleated cell counts were estimated. Method: immunoSEQ multiplex PCR; TCRdb's copy keeps in-frame clones and lacks some. The DNA was the basis for D and trimming; V, J and clone size are from that table. The repertoire holds 160,000 or so clones, with more than 65% as singletons. The data stem from a study of blood T cell repertoires in COVID-19. Study summary: The analysed material was cDNA or gDNA that came from T cells, B-cell-depleted T cells, or PBMCs.

This CDR3 has 14 amino acids. Deletions cut 5 bases from V and 1 base from J, with 7 bases between. Germline CDR1 KGHDR, CDR2 SFDVKD. The clonotype comes from an elderly woman with acute or convalescent COVID-19. Material: peripheral blood. This chain joins TRBV24-1 and TRBJ2-2; no definite D call. This CDR3 reads CATSGPGNTGELFF. In nucleotides, the CDR3 is TGTGCCACCAGTGGCCCGGGGAACACCGGGGAGCTGTTTTTT.